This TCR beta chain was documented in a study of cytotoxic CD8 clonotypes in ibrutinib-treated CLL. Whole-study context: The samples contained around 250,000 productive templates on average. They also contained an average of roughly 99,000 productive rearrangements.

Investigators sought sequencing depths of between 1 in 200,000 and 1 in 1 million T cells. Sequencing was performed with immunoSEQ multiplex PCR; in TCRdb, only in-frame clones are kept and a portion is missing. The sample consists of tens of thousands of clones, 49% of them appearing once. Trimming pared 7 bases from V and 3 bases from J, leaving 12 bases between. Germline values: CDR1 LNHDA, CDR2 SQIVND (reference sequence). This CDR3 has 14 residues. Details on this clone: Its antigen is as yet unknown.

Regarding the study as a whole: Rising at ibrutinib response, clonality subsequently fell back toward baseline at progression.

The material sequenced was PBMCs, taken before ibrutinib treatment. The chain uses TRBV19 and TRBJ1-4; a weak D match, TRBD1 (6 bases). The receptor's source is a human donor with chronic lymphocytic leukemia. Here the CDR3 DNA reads TGTGCCAGTACCCCACAGGGCCCTAATGAAAAACTGTTTTTT. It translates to CASTPQGPNEKLFF.